This is a list of T cell receptor beta chains from one sample in a study of blood T cell repertoires in COVID-19. Using immunoSEQ multiplex PCR, the repertoire was profiled, and TCRdb retains in-frame clones only, with some absent. The sample includes about 210,000 clones, roughly 90% of them seen just once. The sample consisted of peripheral blood. Receptor source: a young man with active or convalescent COVID-19. CDR3s include the opening cysteine and the closing phenylalanine or tryptophan. A D gene is named only where the DNA matches it firmly. Only some rows state a clone size, as once, few, many or a class for expanded clones.

>TRBV4-2|TRBJ1-6|15|few|TRBD1
CASSQSRDRDSPLHF
TGTGCCAGCAGCCAATCACGGGACAGGGATTCACCCCTCCACTTT
>TRBV5-1|TRBJ1-1|15|.|.
CASSDSQAMNTEAFF
TGCGCCAGCAGCGACTCACAGGCCATGAACACTGAAGCTTTCTTT
>TRBV6-5|TRBJ2-2|12|once|.
CVARGATGELFF
TGTGTCGCCAGGGGCGCGACCGGGGAGCTGTTTTTT
>TRBV30|TRBJ2-2|15|.|TRBD2
CACGAGGPGTGELFF
TGTGCCTGCGGCGCGGGAGGCCCGGGGACCGGGGAGCTGTTTTTT
>TRBV6-6|TRBJ1-2|15|.|.
CASSYSSAGGGGYTF
TGTGCCAGCAGTTACTCGTCGGCCGGGGGTGGTGGCTACACCTTC
>TRBV2|TRBJ2-7|11|once|.
CASQTEAQQYF
TGTGCCAGCCAGACTGAAGCCCAGCAGTACTTC
>TRBV15|TRBJ2-1|16|.|.
CATSRDVGRSYNEQFF
TGTGCCACCAGCAGAGATGTGGGGCGCTCCTACAATGAGCAGTTCTTC
>TRBV7-8|TRBJ2-1|14|.|TRBD1
CASSLQGDYNEQFF
TGTGCCAGCAGCCTCCAGGGGGATTACAATGAGCAGTTCTTC
>TRBV19|TRBJ1-5|14|once|.
CASTPLQGNQPQHF
TGTGCCAGTACCCCACTCCAGGGAAATCAGCCCCAGCATTTT
>TRBV6-6|TRBJ1-6|14|.|.
CASSPAGDGSPLHF
TGTGCCAGCAGTCCGGCCGGGGATGGTTCACCCCTCCACTTT
>TRBV27|TRBJ1-6|15|.|TRBD1
CASSLLQGLDSPLHF
TGTGCCAGCAGTTTACTACAGGGGTTAGATTCACCCCTCCACTTT
>TRBV5-5|TRBJ1-1|13|.|.
CASSFAVHTEAFF
TGTGCCAGCAGCTTTGCGGTTCACACTGAAGCTTTCTTT
>TRBV9|TRBJ2-3|21|.|TRBD2
CASSVAPRTSGRGRDVDTQYF
TGTGCCAGCAGCGTAGCCCCCAGGACTAGCGGGAGGGGTCGGGACGTCGATACGCAGTATTTT
>TRBV4-1|TRBJ1-1|14|.|.
CASSQGRFGTEAFF
TGCGCCAGCAGCCAAGGGAGGTTCGGGACTGAAGCTTTCTTT
>TRBV3-1/TRBV3-2|TRBJ1-6|15|.|TRBD1
CASSQRTGGNSPLHF
TGTGCCAGCAGCCAACGAACAGGGGGAAATTCACCCCTCCACTTT
>TRBV5-4|TRBJ2-3|15|.|TRBD2
CASSPGTKSTDTQYF
TGTGCCAGCAGCCCCGGGACTAAAAGCACAGATACGCAGTATTTT
>TRBV6-2/TRBV6-3|TRBJ1-1|16|.|TRBD1
CASSYGGQGMNTEAFF
TGTGCCAGCAGTTACGGGGGACAGGGGATGAACACTGAAGCTTTCTTT
>TRBV7-8|TRBJ1-1|14|once|TRBD1
CASSPTGVNTEAFF
TGTGCCAGCAGTCCAACAGGGGTGAACACTGAAGCTTTCTTT
>TRBV18|TRBJ1-6|16|.|TRBD1
CASSPPETGVNSPLHF
TGTGCCAGCTCACCGCCTGAGACAGGGGTTAATTCACCCCTCCACTTT
>TRBV11-3|TRBJ2-2|16|.|.
CASSLDRPANTGELFF
TGTGCCAGCAGCTTAGACAGGCCGGCGAACACCGGGGAGCTGTTTTTT
>TRBV5-1|TRBJ2-1|18|.|TRBD2
CASSDKTPGLGTYNEQFF
TGCGCCAGCAGCGATAAAACACCAGGACTAGGCACCTACAATGAGCAGTTCTTC
>TRBV14|TRBJ1-2|16|.|.
CASSQDFSGVLYGYTF
TGTGCCAGCAGCCAAGATTTCTCAGGGGTCCTCTATGGCTACACCTTC
>TRBV5-1|TRBJ2-1|16|.|.
CASSSQGSGTANEQFF
TGCGCCAGCAGCTCGCAGGGGAGCGGGACGGCCAATGAGCAGTTCTTC
>TRBV6-2/TRBV6-3|TRBJ1-2|15|.|.
CASSYSNENLYGYTF
TGTGCCAGCAGTTACTCGAATGAGAACCTCTATGGCTACACCTTC
>TRBV19|TRBJ1-1|13|.|.
CASVFGGNTEAFF
TGTGCCAGTGTTTTCGGGGGGAACACTGAAGCTTTCTTT